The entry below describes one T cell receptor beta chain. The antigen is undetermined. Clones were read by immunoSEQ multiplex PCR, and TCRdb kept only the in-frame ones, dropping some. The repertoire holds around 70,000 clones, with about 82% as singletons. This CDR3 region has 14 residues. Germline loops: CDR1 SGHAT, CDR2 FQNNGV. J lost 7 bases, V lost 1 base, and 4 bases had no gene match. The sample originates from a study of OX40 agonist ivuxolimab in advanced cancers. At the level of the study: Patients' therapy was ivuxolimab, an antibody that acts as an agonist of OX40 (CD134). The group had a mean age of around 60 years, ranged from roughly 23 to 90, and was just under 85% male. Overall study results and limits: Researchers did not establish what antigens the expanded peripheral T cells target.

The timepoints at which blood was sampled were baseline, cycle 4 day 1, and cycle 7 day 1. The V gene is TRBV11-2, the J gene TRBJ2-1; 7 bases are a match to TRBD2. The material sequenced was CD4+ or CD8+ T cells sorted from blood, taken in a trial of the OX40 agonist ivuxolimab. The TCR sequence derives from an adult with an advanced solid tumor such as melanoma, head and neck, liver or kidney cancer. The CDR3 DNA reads TGTGCCAGCAGCTTAGGCCTAGCGGCGAATGAGCAGTTCTTC. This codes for CASSLGLAANEQFF. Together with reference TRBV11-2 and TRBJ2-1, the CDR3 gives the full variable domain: EAGVAQSPRYKIIEKRQSVAFWCNPISGHATLYWYQQILGQGPKLLIQFQNNGVVDDSQLPKDRFSAERLKGVDSTLKIQPAKLEDSAVYLCASSLGLAANEQFFGPGTRLTVL.